One and the same sample provided the 18 T cell receptor beta chains below, sequenced in a study of CD8 T cells in ankylosing spondylitis. TCRdb re-derived calls from the 5' RACE reads in MiXCR, one entry per CDR3 protein. The sample has tens of thousands of distinct CDR3 sequences; about 6% are singletons. The sample was synovial fluid, either unsorted or a sorted T cell fraction (not recorded which). The receptors originated from a male donor with ankylosing spondylitis.

Note on this clonotype: A much larger clonotype is one base distant, so this may be a read error. This rearrangement joins TRBV20-1 to TRBJ2-5; TRBD2 matches 12 bases. This CDR3 contains 16 residues. In germline, CDR1 is DFQATT, CDR2 SNEGSKA (reference sequence). The CDR3 loop reads CCASSLAGGLGATQYF. CDR3 nucleotide sequence: TGCTGTGCTAGTTCACTAGCGGGAGGCCTAGGTGCGACCCAGTACTTC.

This clonotype was recorded a few times. The rearrangement links TRBV10-1 to TRBJ2-1, with 7 positions matching TRBD1. CDR1 and CDR2 from the germline V gene are WNHNN and SYGVQD (reference sequence). This CDR3 has 13 residues. The V segment lost 5 bases and the J segment 6 bases; nucleotides outside the gene matches: 4. Written as DNA, the CDR3 is TGCGCCAGCAGTCCCAGGACAGGCAATGAGCAGTTCTTC. It translates to CASSPRTGNEQFF.

A note on this clonotype: Compared with germline, one end of the junction differs, possibly owing to a read error. CDR3 in DNA: TGTGCCACCAGCGGAGACAGGAACGAAGCTTTCTTT. As protein: CATSGDRNEAFF. This chain links TRBV15 with TRBJ1-1; D might be TRBD1 (6 bases). The germline V gene has CDR1 LNHNV and CDR2 YYDKDF (reference sequence). The CDR3 has 12 residues.

The CDR3 reads CASSPRANGNTIYF. The CDR3 DNA sequence: TGTGCCAGCTCACCACGGGCGAACGGAAACACCATATATTTT. V is TRBV18 and J is TRBJ1-3; D is uncertain. CDR3 length: 14 residues. Germline V gene sequence: CDR1 KGHSH, CDR2 LQKENI. Trimming stripped 1 base from V and 4 bases from J, with 8 bases between.

This clonotype is labeled medium-sized (0.01 to 0.1%). The V call is TRBV7-3, the J call TRBJ1-5; no clear D gene. This CDR3 has 13 amino acids. Trimming removed 2 bases from V and 6 bases from J, with 8 bases in between. The V gene's germline CDR1 is SGHTA and CDR2 FQGTGA. This chain's CDR3 is CASSLEEGQPQHF. The CDR3 DNA reads as TGTGCCAGCAGCTTAGAAGAAGGTCAGCCCCAGCATTTT.

This clonotype was counted only a few times. The CDR3 sequence is CASSGRAGLPEAFF. CDR3 in DNA: TGTGCCAGCTCCGGTCGGGCCGGCCTACCTGAAGCTTTCTTT. The V gene is TRBV18, the J gene TRBJ1-1; no clear D. Germline values: CDR1 KGHSH, CDR2 LQKENI. This CDR3 contains 14 residues. Trimming left V 6 bases short and J 6 bases short, with 17 bases between.

This clonotype has only a few counts. J is TRBJ2-3 and V is TRBV20-1; 9 nucleotides agree with TRBD2. The V and J ends lost 5 bases and 6 bases, in that order; junction bases with no gene match: 15. There are 16 residues in the CDR3. The germline V gene has CDR1 DFQATT and CDR2 SNEGSKA (reference sequence). The CDR3 sequence: CSAGPGVAGAVDTQYF. DNA for the CDR3: TGCAGTGCTGGGCCGGGGGTAGCGGGAGCGGTGGATACGCAGTATTTT.

The chain uses TRBV7-9 and TRBJ2-1; 9 nucleotides align to TRBD2. V shed 2 bases and J 7 bases; nucleotides not matched to a gene: 6. The germline V gene has CDR1 SEHNR and CDR2 FQNEAQ (reference sequence). The CDR3 has 15 residues. In nucleotides, the CDR3 is TGTGCCAGCAGCTTAAGCCTAGCGGGAAGTAATGAGCAGTTCTTC. Translated, it gives CASSLSLAGSNEQFF.

The table lists this clonotype with a few counts. This chain connects TRBV9 to TRBJ2-5; tentatively, D is TRBD2 (7 bases). This CDR3 is built from 13 residues. Germline lookup yields CDR1 SGDLS and CDR2 YYNGEE. V gave up 4 bases and J gave up 4 bases, with 11 bases separating them. The CDR3 sequence is CASSPGGRETQYF. The CDR3 DNA reads as TGTGCCAGCAGCCCGGGGGGCCGAGAGACCCAGTACTTC.

This clonotype turned up a few times. The rearrangement uses TRBV2 and TRBJ2-6; D is unclear. Germline CDR1 reads SNHLY; CDR2 reads FYNNEI. This CDR3 contains 14 residues. Trimming pared 2 bases from V and 4 bases from J, leaving 6 bases between. In nucleotides, the CDR3 is TGTGCCAGCAGTGAAAGCGTCGGGGCCAACGTCCTGACTTTC. It is translated as CASSESVGANVLTF.

This clonotype has ten or more counts. This chain's CDR3 is CASSQGDNSPLHF. The DNA for the CDR3 is TGTGCCAGCAGTCAGGGAGATAATTCACCCCTCCACTTT. This chain uses TRBV6-2 or TRBV6-3 with TRBJ1-6; weak D call: TRBD1 (5 bases). This CDR3 comprises 13 residues. The V and J ends lost 5 bases and 5 bases respectively, with 7 bases between them. The germline CDR1 and CDR2 sequences are MNHEY and SVGEGT.

As to this clonotype: This may be a read error, as it is one base from a much larger clone. V usage is TRBV5-1 and J usage is TRBJ2-1, with TRBD1 as a possible D gene (6 bases). The CDR3 runs to 13 residues. CDR1 is SGHRS and CDR2 is YFSETQ in the germline V gene. The CDR3, as DNA: TGCACCAGCAGTCGGGACAACCACATTGAGCAGTTCTTC. Protein sequence: CTSSRDNHIEQFF. Variable domain in full (rest from reference TRBV5-1 and TRBJ2-1): KAGVTQTPRYLIKTRGQQVTLSCSPISGHRSVSWYQQTPGQGLQFLFEYFSETQRNKGNFPGRFSGRQFSNSRSEMNVSTLELGDSALYLCTSSRDNHIEQFFGPGTRLTVL.

The sample holds many counts of this clonotype. CDR3 coding DNA: TGTGCCAGCAGCTCCTACAGGGACAGGGGCGCCGGGGAGCTGTTTTTT. Translated: CASSSYRDRGAGELFF. The genes are TRBV7-3 and TRBJ2-2; 10 nucleotides align to TRBD1. Losses at the gene ends were 4 bases for V and 6 bases for J; bases not matched to a gene: 8. The length of the CDR3 is 16 residues. From germline, CDR1 is SGHTA and CDR2 FQGTGA. The full variable domain, in which reference TRBV7-3 and TRBJ2-2 provide the parts outside the CDR3, is GAGVSQTPSNKVTEKGKYVELRCDPISGHTALYWYRQSLGQGPEFLIYFQGTGAADDSGLPNDRFFAVRPEGSVSTLKIQRTERGDSAVYLCASSSYRDRGAGELFFGEGSRLTVL.

Note on this clonotype: A read error may explain this, as a much larger clone is one base away. CDR3 nucleotides: TGTGCCAGCGAAAAGGAATGCAATGAGCAGTTCTTC. Translated: CASEKECNEQFF. The rearrangement uses TRBV2 and TRBJ2-1; no reliable D call. The CDR3 is 12 amino acids. V was pared by 8 bases and J by 6 bases, with 11 bases between. Germline values: CDR1 SNHLY, CDR2 FYNNEI.

This chain joins TRBV28 and TRBJ1-5; D is perhaps TRBD1 (5 bases). CDR3 length equals 13 residues. V was trimmed by 9 bases and J by 2 bases, leaving 11 bases between them. Germline CDR1 and CDR2: MDHEN and SYDVKM. The CDR3 spells CASGDVGNQPQHF. The CDR3 DNA is TGTGCCAGTGGGGACGTGGGCAATCAGCCCCAGCATTTT.

DNA for the CDR3: TGTGCCAGCAGCTTCCGCGGCCCTAATGGAGCTTTCTTT. It codes for CASSFRGPNGAFF. The J gene is TRBJ1-1, the V gene TRBV7-2; the D is unclear. This CDR3 region has 13 residues. V was shortened by 3 bases and J by 10 bases, with 15 bases between the two germline ends. The germline gives CDR1 SGHTA, CDR2 FQGNSA.

The chain uses TRBV2 and TRBJ2-2; 12 positions match TRBD2. This CDR3 is built from 15 residues. The J segment lost 6 bases and the V segment lost 8 bases, leaving 7 bases of the junction unmatched. From germline, CDR1 is SNHLY and CDR2 FYNNEI. CDR3 protein: CASHRTSGVPGELFF. Written as DNA, the CDR3 is TGTGCCAGCCACCGGACTAGCGGGGTGCCCGGGGAGCTGTTTTTT.

There are many counts of this clonotype. V gene TRBV7-3 combines with J gene TRBJ1-5; D gene uncertain. Germline CDR1 and CDR2: SGHTA and FQGTGA. The germline V and J ends were trimmed by 2 bases and 10 bases, with 12 bases remaining between them. The CDR3 covers 13 residues. The CDR3 coding sequence is TGTGCCAGCAGCTTATTTCGGGGATCTCCCCAGCATTTT. Its translation: CASSLFRGSPQHF.